The clone carrying this T cell receptor beta chain showed up just a few times. Its antigen remains unidentified. The CDR3 totals 14 residues. V shed 0 bases and J shed 2 bases, with 11 bases lying between them. CDR1 DFQATT and CDR2 SNEGSKA come from the germline V gene (reference sequence). This sample was included in a study of CD8 T cells in ankylosing spondylitis. Study conclusions and caveats: Reports say disease-linked clones showed up significantly more in matched ankylosing spondylitis synovial fluid. Characteristic of ankylosing spondylitis blood, it appeared, was a TCR beta motif comprising roughly 8 highly homologous variants. In synovial fluid and blood from reactive arthritis, some motif variants were previously reported.

Making the TCR beta libraries involved quantitative 5'-RACE with molecular barcodes. From the 5' RACE reads, TCRdb called clonotypes with MiXCR, one entry per CDR3 protein. The table records a few hundred thousand distinct CDR3 sequences, 15% to 25% of them present only once. The chain uses TRBV20-1 and TRBJ2-7, with D maybe TRBD2 (5 bases). What was sequenced was blood, either unsorted or a sorted T cell fraction (not recorded which). The clonotype originates from a male donor with ankylosing spondylitis or in good health (not recorded which). CDR3 loop: CSARDIGGTYEQYV. For the CDR3, the DNA is TGCAGTGCTAGAGATATAGGAGGAACCTACGAGCAGTACGTC.